The clone carrying this T cell receptor (beta chain) was detected a few times. Its antigen is not known. This specimen belongs to a study of regulatory T cells in long-lasting Graves disease. At the level of the study: The term persistent Graves' disease signified upward of 5 years on antithyroid drugs with positive TSH receptor antibodies. Study-wide findings and caveats: Accuracy might have suffered from few samples. Persistent disease was associated with favored TRBV28 usage and with favored use of TRBJ1-2 and TRBJ2-5.

Time point denoted: persistent/refractory GD, antithyroid drugs over 5 years with positive TRAb. The TCR library was made from RNA that had been extracted from PBMCs in TRIzol. The source of the patients was an endocrinology department in Xi'an, China. With iRepertoire HTBI primers and Arm-PCR of CDR3 regions, TCR beta libraries were built. A single record per CDR3 protein comes from TCRdb applying MiXCR to the multiplex PCR reads. The sample consists of 350,000 to 450,000 distinct CDR3 sequences, less than 25% of them appearing once. CDR1 is LNHDA and CDR2 is SQIVND in the germline V gene (reference sequence). The CDR3 loop spans 15 amino acids. V was clipped by 4 bases and J by 1 base; unmatched bases: 4.

This chain uses TRBV19 with TRBJ1-1, with TRBD1 matching 9 bases. This receptor was taken from a female donor with Graves disease. Sequencing used peripheral blood mononuclear cells (PBMCs), obtained when the disease was refractory, from a patient treated with antithyroid drugs. The CDR3 is CASSRYRGQNTEAFF. CDR3 DNA sequence: TGTGCCAGTAGTAGATACAGGGGGCAGAACACTGAAGCTTTCTTT.